This T cell receptor beta chain came from a study of human thymus T cells. The source of the thymus tissue was resections taken during corrective heart surgery. Healthy Finnish infants undergoing corrective surgery for congenital heart defects provided the donor material. Using immunoSEQ multiplex PCR, the repertoire was profiled, and TCRdb retains in-frame clones only, with some absent. The sample has 55,000 to 85,000 clones; roughly 95% are singletons. V lost 3 bases to trimming and J lost 3 bases, with 15 bases between them. CDR3 length equals 16 residues. Germline V gene lookup returns CDR1 MDHEN and CDR2 SYDVKM. As to this clone: Its antigen is unknown.

Study-wide results and limits: What appeared biased in thymic and blood repertoires was the usage of V and J genes. Among unrelated individuals, related research reported thymic repertoires that overlapped highly.

The sample was thymus tissue. The sequence was collected from a girl younger than two with a congenital heart defect but otherwise immunologically healthy. The V call is TRBV28, the J call TRBJ1-5, with D perhaps TRBD1 (6 bases). The CDR3 nucleotides are TGTGCCAGCAGTTTCCCCACGGACAGAGTCAATCAGCCCCAGCATTTT. Its translation is CASSFPTDRVNQPQHF.